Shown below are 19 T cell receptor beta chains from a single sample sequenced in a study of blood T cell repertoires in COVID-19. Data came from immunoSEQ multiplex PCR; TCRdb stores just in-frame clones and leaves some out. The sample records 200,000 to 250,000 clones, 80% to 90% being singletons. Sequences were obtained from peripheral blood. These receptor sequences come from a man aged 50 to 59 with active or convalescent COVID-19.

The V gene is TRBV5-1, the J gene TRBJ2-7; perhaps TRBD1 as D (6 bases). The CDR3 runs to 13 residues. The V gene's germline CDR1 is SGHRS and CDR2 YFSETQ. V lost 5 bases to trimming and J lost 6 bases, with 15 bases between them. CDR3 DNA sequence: TGCGCCAGCAGTCTATCGGACAGAAGCGAGCAGTACTTC. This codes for CASSLSDRSEQYF.

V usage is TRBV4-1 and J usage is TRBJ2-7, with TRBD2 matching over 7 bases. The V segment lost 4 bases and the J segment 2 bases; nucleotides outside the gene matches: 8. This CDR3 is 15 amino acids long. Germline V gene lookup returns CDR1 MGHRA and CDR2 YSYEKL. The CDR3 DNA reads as TGCGCCAGCAGCCGTACCCCTAGCGGACCCTACGAGCAGTACTTC. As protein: CASSRTPSGPYEQYF.

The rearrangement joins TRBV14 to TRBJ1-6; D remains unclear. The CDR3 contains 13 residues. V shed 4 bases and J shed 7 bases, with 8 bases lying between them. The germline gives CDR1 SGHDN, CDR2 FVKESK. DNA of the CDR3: TGTGCCAGCAGCCCCCGGGGAAATTCACCCCTCCACTTT. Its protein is CASSPRGNSPLHF.

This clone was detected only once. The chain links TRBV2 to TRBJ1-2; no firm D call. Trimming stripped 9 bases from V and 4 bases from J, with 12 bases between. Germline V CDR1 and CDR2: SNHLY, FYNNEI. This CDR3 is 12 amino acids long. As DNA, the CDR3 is TGTGCCAGAATTAAGGCAGGCTATGGCTACACCTTC. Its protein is CARIKAGYGYTF. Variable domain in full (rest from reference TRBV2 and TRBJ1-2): EPEVTQTPSHQVTQMGQEVILRCVPISNHLYFYWYRQILGQKVEFLVSFYNNEISEKSEIFDDQFSVERPDGSNFTLKIRSTKLEDSAMYFCARIKAGYGYTFGSGTRLTVV.

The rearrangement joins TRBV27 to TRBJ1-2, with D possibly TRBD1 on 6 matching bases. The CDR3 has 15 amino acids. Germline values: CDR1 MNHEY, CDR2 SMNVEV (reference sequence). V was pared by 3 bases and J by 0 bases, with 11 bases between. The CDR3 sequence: CASSLFGTTNYGYTF. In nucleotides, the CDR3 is TGTGCCAGCAGTTTGTTCGGGACAACTAACTATGGCTACACCTTC.

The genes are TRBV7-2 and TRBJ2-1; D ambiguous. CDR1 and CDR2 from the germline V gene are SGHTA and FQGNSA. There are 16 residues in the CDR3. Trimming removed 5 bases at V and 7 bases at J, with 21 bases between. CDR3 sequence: CASSPQTPSPGNEQFF. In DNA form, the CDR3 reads TGTGCCAGCAGCCCTCAGACTCCCTCCCCTGGGAATGAGCAGTTCTTC.

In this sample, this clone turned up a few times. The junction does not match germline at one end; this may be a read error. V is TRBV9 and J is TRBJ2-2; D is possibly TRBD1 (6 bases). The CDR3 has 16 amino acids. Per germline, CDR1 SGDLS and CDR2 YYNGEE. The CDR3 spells CASSVEGQSNIGELFF. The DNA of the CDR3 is TGTGCCAGCAGCGTAGAGGGACAAAGTAACATCGGGGAGCTGTTTTTT.

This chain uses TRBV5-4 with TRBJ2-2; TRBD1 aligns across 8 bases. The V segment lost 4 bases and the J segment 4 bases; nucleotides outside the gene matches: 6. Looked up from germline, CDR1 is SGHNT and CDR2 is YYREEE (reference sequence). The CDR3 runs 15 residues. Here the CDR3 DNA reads TGTGCCAGCAGCCAACAGGGGGACGGCACCGGGGAGCTGTTTTTT. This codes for CASSQQGDGTGELFF.

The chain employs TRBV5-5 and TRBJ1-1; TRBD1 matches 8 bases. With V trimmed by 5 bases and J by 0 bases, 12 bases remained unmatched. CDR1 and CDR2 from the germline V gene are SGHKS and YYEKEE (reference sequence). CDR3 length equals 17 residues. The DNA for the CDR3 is TGTGCCAGCAGTTCTGGACAGGGAAGGGGCTTGAACACTGAAGCTTTCTTT. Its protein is CASSSGQGRGLNTEAFF.

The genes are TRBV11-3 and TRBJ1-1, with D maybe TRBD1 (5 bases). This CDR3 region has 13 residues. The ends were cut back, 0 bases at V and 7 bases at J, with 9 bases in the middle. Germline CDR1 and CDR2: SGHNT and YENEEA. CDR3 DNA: TGTGCCAGCAGCTTAGACAGGGAGGATGAAGCTTTCTTT. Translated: CASSLDREDEAFF.

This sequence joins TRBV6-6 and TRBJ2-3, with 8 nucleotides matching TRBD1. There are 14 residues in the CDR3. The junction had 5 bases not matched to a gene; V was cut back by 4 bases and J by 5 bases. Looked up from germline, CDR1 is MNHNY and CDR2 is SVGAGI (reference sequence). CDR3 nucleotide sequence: TGTGCCAGCAGTTTAGGACAGGGAGGAGATACGCAGTATTTT. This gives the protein CASSLGQGGDTQYF.

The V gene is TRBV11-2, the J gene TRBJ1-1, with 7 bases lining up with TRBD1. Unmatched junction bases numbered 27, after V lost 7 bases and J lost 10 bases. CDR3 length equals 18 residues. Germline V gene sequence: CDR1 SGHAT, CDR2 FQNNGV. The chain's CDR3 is CASTSVAGGKRQGRGAFF. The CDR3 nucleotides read TGTGCCAGCACCTCCGTTGCAGGGGGGAAGAGACAGGGTCGGGGAGCTTTCTTT.

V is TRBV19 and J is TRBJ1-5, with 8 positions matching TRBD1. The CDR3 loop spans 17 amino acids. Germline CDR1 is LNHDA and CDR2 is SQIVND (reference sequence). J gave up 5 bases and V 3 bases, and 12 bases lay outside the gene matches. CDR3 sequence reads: CASSMATGAGIHQPQHF. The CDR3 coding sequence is TGTGCCAGTAGTATGGCGACAGGGGCGGGGATACATCAGCCCCAGCATTTT.

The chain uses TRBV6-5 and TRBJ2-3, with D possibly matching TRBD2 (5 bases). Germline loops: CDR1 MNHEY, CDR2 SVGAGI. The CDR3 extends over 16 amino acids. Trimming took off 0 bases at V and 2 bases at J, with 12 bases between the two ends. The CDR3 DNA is TGTGCCAGCAGTTACTCTAGACGGGAATACACAGATACGCAGTATTTT. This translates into CASSYSRREYTDTQYF.

The CDR3 DNA reads as TGTGCCAGCAGCCCGAGGACAGGGAGTGAAAACGAGCAGTACTTC. It is translated as CASSPRTGSENEQYF. The V call is TRBV7-2, the J call TRBJ2-7; 8 bases map to TRBD1. Trimming at V came to 5 bases and at J to 5 bases, leaving 11 bases not matched to a gene. CDR1 SGHTA and CDR2 FQGNSA come from the germline V gene. CDR3 size: 15 residues.

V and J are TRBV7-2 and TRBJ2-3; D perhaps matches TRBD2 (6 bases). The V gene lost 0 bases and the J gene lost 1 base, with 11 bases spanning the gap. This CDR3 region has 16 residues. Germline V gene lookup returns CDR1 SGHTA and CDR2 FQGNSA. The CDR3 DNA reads TGTGCCAGCAGCTTAGCATGGGGGACTGGCACAGATACGCAGTATTTT. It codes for CASSLAWGTGTDTQYF.

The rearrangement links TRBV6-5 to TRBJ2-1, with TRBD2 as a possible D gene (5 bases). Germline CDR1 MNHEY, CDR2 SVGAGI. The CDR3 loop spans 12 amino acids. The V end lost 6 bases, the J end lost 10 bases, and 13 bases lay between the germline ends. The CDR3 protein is CASRHFAGEQFF. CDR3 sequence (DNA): TGTGCCAGCAGACACTTTGCGGGCGAGCAGTTCTTC.

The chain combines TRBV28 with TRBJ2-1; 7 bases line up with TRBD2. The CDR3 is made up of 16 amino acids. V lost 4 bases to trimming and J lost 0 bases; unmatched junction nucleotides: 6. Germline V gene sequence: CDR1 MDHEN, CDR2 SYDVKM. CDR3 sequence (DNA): TGTGCCAGCAGTTCGACTAGCCCAAGCTCCTACAATGAGCAGTTCTTC. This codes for CASSSTSPSSYNEQFF.

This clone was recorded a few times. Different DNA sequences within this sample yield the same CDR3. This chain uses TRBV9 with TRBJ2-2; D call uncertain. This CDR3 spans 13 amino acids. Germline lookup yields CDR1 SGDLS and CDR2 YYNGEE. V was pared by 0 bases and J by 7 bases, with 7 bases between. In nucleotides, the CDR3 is TGTGCCAGCAGCGTAGACCCTAGCGGGGAGCTGTTTTTT. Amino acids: CASSVDPSGELFF. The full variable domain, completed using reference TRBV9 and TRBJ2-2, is DSGVTQTPKHLITATGQRVTLRCSPRSGDLSVYWYQQSLDQGLQFLIQYYNGEERAKGNILERFSAQQFPDLHSELNLSSLELGDSALYFCASSVDPSGELFFGEGSRLTVL.